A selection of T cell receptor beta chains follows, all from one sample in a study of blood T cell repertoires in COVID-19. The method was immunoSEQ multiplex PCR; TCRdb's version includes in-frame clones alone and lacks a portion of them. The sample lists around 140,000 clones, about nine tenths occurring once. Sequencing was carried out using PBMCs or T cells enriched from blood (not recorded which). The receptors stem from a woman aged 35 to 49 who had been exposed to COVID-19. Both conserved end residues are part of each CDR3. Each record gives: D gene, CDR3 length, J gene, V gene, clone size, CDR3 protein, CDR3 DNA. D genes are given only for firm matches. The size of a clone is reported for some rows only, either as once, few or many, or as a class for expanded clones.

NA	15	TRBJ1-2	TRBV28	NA	CASSSRGGGNYGYTF	TGTGCCAGCAGTTCCCGGGGGGGCGGAAACTATGGCTACACCTTC
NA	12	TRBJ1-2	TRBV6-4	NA	CASSDRGYGYTF	TGTGCCAGCAGTGACAGGGGCTATGGCTACACCTTC
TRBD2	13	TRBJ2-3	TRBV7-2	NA	CASSRPEEREQYF	TGTGCCAGCAGCCGACCGGAGGAGCGGGAGCAGTATTTT
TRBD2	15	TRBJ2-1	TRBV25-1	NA	CASSVLAGGYNEQFF	TGTGCCAGCAGTGTACTAGCGGGAGGGTACAATGAGCAGTTCTTC
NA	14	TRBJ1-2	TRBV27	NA	CASSLWGSNYGYTF	TGTGCCAGCAGTTTGTGGGGCTCTAACTATGGCTACACCTTC
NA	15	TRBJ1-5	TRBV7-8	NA	CASSPAAGEDQPQHF	TGTGCCAGCAGCCCGGCAGCAGGGGAAGATCAGCCCCAGCATTTT
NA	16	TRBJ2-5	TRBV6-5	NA	CASSYSSGGALETQYF	TGTGCCAGCAGTTACTCCTCGGGCGGGGCGCTGGAGACCCAGTACTTC
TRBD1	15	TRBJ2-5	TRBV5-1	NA	CASSWRDRGRETQYF	TGCGCCAGCAGCTGGAGGGACAGGGGGCGAGAGACCCAGTACTTC
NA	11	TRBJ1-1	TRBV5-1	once	CASSLGPEAFF	TGCGCCAGCAGCTTGGGGCCTGAAGCTTTCTTT
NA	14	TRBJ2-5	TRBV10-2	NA	CASSGGGGGETQYF	TGCGCCAGCAGTGGTGGGGGGGGCGGAGAGACCCAGTACTTC
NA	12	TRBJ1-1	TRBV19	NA	CASQSPGTEAFF	TGTGCCAGCCAGTCCCCTGGCACTGAAGCTTTCTTT
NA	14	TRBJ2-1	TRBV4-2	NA	CASSPMGARNEQFF	TGTGCCAGCAGCCCCATGGGAGCAAGGAATGAGCAGTTCTTC
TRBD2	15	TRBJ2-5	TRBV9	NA	CASSASGGEFETQYF	TGTGCCAGCAGCGCGAGCGGGGGGGAGTTCGAGACCCAGTACTTC
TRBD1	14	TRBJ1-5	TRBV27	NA	CASGRTGVNQPQHF	TGTGCCAGCGGCCGGACAGGGGTTAATCAGCCCCAGCATTTT
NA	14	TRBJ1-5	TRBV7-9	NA	CASSPQRSNQPQHF	TGTGCCAGCAGCCCTCAGCGTAGCAATCAGCCCCAGCATTTT
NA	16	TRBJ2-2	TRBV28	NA	CASTEGGAGNTGELFF	TGTGCCAGCACCGAAGGTGGGGCAGGGAACACCGGGGAGCTGTTTTTT
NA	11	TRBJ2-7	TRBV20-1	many	CSAGGAGEQYF	TGCAGTGCAGGGGGGGCGGGCGAGCAGTACTTC
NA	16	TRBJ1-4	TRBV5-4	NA	CASTHGGAATNEKLFF	TGTGCCAGCACCCACGGGGGGGCTGCAACTAATGAAAAACTGTTTTTT
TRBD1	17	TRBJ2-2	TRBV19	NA	CASTEPGQGANTGELFF	TGTGCCAGTACCGAACCAGGACAGGGGGCGAACACCGGGGAGCTGTTTTTT
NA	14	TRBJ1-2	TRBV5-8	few	CASSLETDSYGYTF	TGTGCCAGCAGCTTGGAGACAGACTCCTATGGCTACACCTTC
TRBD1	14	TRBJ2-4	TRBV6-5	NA	CATQRPGTGYIQYF	TGTGCCACCCAGAGGCCTGGGACAGGGTACATTCAGTACTTC
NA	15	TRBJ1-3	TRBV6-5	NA	CASTPRRGSGNTIYF	TGTGCCAGCACTCCCCGGCGCGGCTCTGGAAACACCATATATTTT
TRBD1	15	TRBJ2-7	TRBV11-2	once	CASSLVTGGQGEQYF	TGTGCCAGCAGCTTAGTTACAGGAGGACAGGGCGAGCAGTACTTC
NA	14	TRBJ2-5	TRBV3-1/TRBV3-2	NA	CASSREVGGETQYF	TGTGCCAGCAGCCGAGAGGTGGGAGGAGAGACCCAGTACTTC
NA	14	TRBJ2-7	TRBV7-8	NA	CASSLGTASYEQYF	TGTGCCAGCAGCTTAGGGACAGCCTCCTACGAGCAGTACTTC
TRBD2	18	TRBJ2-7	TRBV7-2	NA	CASSLDRTSGRALNEQYF	TGTGCCAGCAGCTTAGATCGGACTAGCGGGAGGGCCCTGAACGAGCAGTACTTC
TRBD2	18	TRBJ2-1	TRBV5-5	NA	CASSLAGTSGRRLNEQFF	TGTGCCAGCAGCTTGGCGGGGACTAGCGGGAGGAGGCTCAATGAGCAGTTCTTC
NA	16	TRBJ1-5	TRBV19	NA	CASSIDQGIIHQPQHF	TGTGCCAGTAGTATAGATCAGGGTATCATTCATCAGCCCCAGCATTTT
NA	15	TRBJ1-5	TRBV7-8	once	CASSPTVNSNQPQHF	TGTGCCAGCAGCCCGACAGTGAATAGCAATCAGCCCCAGCATTTT
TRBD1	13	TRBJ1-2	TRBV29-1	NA	CSVPPTGNYGYTF	TGCAGCGTTCCCCCGACAGGGAACTATGGCTACACCTTC
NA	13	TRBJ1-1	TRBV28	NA	CASADMLNTEAFF	TGTGCCAGCGCCGACATGCTGAACACTGAAGCTTTCTTT
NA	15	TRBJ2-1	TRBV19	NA	CASSFNRALRDEQFF	TGTGCCAGTAGTTTTAACAGGGCGTTGAGGGATGAGCAGTTCTTC
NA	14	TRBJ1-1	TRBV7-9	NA	CASSFQGRDTEAFF	TGTGCCAGCAGCTTCCAGGGGCGAGACACTGAAGCTTTCTTT
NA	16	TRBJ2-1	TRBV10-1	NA	CASSEGSGSSYNEQFF	TGCGCCAGCAGTGAAGGTAGCGGAAGCTCCTACAATGAGCAGTTCTTC
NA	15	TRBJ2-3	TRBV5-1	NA	CASGSERYSTDTQYF	TGCGCCAGCGGGTCTGAGCGGTATAGCACAGATACGCAGTATTTT
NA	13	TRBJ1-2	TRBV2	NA	CASSEQGRDGYTF	TGTGCCAGCAGTGAACAGGGGCGGGATGGCTACACCTTC
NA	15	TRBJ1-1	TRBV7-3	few	CASSPSRETNTEAFF	TGTGCCAGCAGTCCGAGCCGGGAGACGAACACTGAAGCTTTCTTT
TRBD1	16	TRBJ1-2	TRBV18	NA	CASSPNGQGAPYGYTF	TGTGCCAGCTCACCAAACGGACAGGGGGCGCCCTATGGCTACACCTTC
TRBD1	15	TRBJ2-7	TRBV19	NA	CASSIRQGTSYEQYF	TGTGCCAGTAGTATTCGACAGGGAACCTCCTACGAGCAGTACTTC
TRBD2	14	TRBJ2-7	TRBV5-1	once	CASSPPRGLAVQYF	TGCGCCAGCAGCCCCCCCCGGGGACTAGCGGTGCAGTACTTC
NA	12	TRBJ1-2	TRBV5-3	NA	CARGQGGYGYTF	TGTGCCAGAGGCCAGGGAGGATATGGCTACACCTTC